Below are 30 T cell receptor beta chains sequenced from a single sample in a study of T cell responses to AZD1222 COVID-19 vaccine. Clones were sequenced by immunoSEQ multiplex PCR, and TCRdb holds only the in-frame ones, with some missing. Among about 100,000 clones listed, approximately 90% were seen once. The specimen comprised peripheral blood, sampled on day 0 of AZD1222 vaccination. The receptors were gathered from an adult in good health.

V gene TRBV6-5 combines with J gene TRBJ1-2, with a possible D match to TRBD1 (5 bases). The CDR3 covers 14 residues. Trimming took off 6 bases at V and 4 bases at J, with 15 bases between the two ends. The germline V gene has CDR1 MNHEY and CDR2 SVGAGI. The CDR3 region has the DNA TGTGCCAGCAGCGGGCAGGGAGTGGGCTATGGCTACACCTTC. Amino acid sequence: CASSGQGVGYGYTF.

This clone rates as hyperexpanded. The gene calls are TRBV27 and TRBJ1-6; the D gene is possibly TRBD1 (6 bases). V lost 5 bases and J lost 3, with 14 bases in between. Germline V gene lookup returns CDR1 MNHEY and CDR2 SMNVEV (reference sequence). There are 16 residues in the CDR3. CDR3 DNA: TGTGCCAGCAGTACCCAAACAGGGCTCTATAATTCACCCCTCCACTTT. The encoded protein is CASSTQTGLYNSPLHF.

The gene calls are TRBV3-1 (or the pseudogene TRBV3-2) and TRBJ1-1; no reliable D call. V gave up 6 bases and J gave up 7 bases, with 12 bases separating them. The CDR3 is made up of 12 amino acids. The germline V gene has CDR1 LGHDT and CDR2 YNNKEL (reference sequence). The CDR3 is CASSRFGIEAFF. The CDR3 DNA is TGTGCCAGCAGTCGCTTCGGTATTGAAGCTTTCTTT.

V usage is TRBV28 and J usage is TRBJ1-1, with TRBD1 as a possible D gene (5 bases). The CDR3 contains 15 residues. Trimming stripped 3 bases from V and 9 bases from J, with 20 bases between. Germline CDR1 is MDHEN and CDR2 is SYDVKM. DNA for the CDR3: TGTGCCAGCAGTTTGACAGTCGGAGCCGGATCACAAGCTTTCTTT. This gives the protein CASSLTVGAGSQAFF.

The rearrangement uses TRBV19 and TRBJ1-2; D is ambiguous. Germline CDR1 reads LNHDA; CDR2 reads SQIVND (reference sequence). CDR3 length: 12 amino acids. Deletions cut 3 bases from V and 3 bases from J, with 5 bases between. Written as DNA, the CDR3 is TGTGCCAGTAGTATCCGGGACTATGGCTACACCTTC. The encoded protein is CASSIRDYGYTF. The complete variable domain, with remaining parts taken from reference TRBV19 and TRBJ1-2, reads DGGITQSPKYLFRKEGQNVTLSCEQNLNHDAMYWYRQDPGQGLRLIYYSQIVNDFQKGDIAEGYSVSREKKESFPLTVTSAQKNPTAFYLCASSIRDYGYTFGSGTRLTVV.

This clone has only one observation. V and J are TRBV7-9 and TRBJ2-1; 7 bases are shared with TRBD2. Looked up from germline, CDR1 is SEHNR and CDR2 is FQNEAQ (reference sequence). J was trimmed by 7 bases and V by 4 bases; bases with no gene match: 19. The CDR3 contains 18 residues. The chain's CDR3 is CASSSWGTPGGSRNEQFF. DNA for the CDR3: TGTGCCAGCAGCTCGTGGGGAACACCGGGAGGTTCCAGGAATGAGCAGTTCTTC.

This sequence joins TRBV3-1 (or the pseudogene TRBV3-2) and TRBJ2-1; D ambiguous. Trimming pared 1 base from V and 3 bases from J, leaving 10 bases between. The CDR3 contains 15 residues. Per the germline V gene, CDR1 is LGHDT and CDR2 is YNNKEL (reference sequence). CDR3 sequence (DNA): TGTGCCAGCAGCCAAGCCCCGGGCCACTACAATGAGCAGTTCTTC. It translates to CASSQAPGHYNEQFF.

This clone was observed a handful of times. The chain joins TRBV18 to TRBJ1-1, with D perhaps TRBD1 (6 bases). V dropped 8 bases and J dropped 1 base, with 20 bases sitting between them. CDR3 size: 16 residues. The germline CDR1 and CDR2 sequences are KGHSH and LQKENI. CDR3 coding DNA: TGTGCCAGCGGAGAAAGGGCAGGGGCGGGGAACACTGAAGCTTTCTTT. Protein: CASGERAGAGNTEAFF.

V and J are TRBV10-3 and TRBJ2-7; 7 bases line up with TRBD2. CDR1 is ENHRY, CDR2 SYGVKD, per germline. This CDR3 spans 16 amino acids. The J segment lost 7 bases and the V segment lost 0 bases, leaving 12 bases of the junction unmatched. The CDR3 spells CAISESSRAGEPEQYF. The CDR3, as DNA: TGTGCCATCAGTGAGTCGAGTAGGGCGGGGGAACCGGAGCAGTACTTC.

CDR3: CASSEGRSYNSPLHF. The CDR3 DNA sequence: TGTGCCAGCAGTGAAGGACGCTCCTATAATTCACCCCTCCACTTT. The chain employs TRBV2 and TRBJ1-6, with no clear D. The V gene lost 1 base and the J gene lost 0 bases, with 4 bases spanning the gap. The CDR3 extends over 15 amino acids. Germline CDR1 SNHLY, CDR2 FYNNEI.

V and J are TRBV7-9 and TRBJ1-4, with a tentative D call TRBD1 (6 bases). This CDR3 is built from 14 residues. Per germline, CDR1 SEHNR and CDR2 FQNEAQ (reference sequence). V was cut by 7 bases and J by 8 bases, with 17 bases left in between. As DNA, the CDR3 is TGTGCCAGCACACAGGGAGGGAGTCAAGAAAAACTGTTTTTT. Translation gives CASTQGGSQEKLFF.

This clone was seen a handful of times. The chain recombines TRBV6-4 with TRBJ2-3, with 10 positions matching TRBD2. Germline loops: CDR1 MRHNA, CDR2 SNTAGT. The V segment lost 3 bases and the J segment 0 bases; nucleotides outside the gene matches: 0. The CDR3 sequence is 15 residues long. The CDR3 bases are TGTGCCAGCAGTGATAGCGGGGGGAGCACAGATACGCAGTATTTT. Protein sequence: CASSDSGGSTDTQYF.

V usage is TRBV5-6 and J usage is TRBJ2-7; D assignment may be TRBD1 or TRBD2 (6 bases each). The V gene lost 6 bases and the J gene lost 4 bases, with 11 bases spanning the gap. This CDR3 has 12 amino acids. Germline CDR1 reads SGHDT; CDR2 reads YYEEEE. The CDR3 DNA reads TGTGCCAGCACCGGGGGCGAATACGAGCAGTACTTC. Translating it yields CASTGGEYEQYF.

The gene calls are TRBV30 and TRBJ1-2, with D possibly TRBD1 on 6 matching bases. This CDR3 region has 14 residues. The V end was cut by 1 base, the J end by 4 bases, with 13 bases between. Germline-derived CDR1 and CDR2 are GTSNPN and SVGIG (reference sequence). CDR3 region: CAWSEGPRGYGYTF. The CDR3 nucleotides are TGTGCCTGGAGTGAAGGACCCAGGGGCTATGGCTACACCTTC. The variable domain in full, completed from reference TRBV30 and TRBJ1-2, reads SQTIHQWPATLVQPVGSPLSLECTVEGTSNPNLYWYRQAAGRGLQLLFYSVGIGQISSEVPQNLSASRPQDRQFILSSKKLLLSDSGFYLCAWSEGPRGYGYTFGSGTRLTVV.

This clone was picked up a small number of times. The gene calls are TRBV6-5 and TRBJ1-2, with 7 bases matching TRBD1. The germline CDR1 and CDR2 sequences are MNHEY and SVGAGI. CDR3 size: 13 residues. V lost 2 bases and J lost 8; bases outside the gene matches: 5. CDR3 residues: CASSYGGQRGYTF. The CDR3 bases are TGTGCCAGCAGTTACGGGGGACAGAGGGGCTACACCTTC.

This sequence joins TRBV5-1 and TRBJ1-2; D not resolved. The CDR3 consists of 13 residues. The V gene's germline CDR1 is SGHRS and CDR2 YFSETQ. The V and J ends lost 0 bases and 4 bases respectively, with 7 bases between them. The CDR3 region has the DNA TGCGCCAGCAGCTTGGAGGGCCCCTATGGCTACACCTTC. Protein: CASSLEGPYGYTF.

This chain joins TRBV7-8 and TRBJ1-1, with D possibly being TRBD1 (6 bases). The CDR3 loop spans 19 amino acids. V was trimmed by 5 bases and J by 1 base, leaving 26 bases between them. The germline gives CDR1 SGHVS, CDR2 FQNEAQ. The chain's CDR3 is CASSRGGAGARVGNTEAFF. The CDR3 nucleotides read TGTGCCAGCAGCCGAGGGGGGGCTGGGGCTCGTGTTGGGAACACTGAAGCTTTCTTT.

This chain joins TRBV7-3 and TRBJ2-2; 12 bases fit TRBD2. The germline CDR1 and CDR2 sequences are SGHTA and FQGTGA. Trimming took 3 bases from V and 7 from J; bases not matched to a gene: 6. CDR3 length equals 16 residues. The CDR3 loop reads CASSFQTSGGHGELFF. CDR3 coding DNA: TGTGCCAGCAGCTTCCAGACTAGCGGGGGTCACGGGGAGCTGTTTTTT. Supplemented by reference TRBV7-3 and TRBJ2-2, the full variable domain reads GAGVSQTPSNKVTEKGKYVELRCDPISGHTALYWYRQSLGQGPEFLIYFQGTGAADDSGLPNDRFFAVRPEGSVSTLKIQRTERGDSAVYLCASSFQTSGGHGELFFGEGSRLTVL.

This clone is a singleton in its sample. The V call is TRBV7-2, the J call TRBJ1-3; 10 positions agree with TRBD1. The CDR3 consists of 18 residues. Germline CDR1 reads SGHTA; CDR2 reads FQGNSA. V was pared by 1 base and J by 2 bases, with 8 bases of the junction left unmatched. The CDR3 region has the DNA TGTGCCAGCAGCTTAGGACAGGGGGCGCGGGTAGCTGGAAACACCATATATTTT. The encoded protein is CASSLGQGARVAGNTIYF.

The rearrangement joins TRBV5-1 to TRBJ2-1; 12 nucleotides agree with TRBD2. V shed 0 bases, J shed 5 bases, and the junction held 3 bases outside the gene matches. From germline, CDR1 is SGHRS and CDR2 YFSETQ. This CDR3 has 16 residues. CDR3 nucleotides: TGCGCCAGCAGCTTGGACCTAGCGGGGGGGCACAATGAGCAGTTCTTC. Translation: CASSLDLAGGHNEQFF.

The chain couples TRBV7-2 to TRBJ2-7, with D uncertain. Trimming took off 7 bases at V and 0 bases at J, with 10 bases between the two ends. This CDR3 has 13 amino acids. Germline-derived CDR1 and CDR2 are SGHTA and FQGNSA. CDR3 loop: CASTEVPSYEQYF. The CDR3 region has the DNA TGTGCCAGCACAGAGGTCCCCTCCTACGAGCAGTACTTC.

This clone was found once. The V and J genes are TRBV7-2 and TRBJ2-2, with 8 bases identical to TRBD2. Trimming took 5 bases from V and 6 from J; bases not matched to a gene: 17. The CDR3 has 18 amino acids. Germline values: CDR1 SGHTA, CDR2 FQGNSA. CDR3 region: CASSRTSGTRMRAGELFF. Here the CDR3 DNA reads TGTGCCAGCAGCCGTACCTCCGGGACTAGAATGAGGGCCGGGGAGCTGTTTTTT.

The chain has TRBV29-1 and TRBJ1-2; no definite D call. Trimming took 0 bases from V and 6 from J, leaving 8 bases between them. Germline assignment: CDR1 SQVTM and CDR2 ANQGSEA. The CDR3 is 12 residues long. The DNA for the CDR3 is TGCAGCGTTGAAGATCATCCAGATGGCTACACCTTC. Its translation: CSVEDHPDGYTF. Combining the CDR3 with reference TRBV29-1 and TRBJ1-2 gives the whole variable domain SAVISQKPSRDICQRGTSLTIQCQVDSQVTMMFWYRQQPGQSLTLIATANQGSEATYESGFVIDKFPISRPNLTFSTLTVSNMSPEDSSIYLCSVEDHPDGYTFGSGTRLTVV.

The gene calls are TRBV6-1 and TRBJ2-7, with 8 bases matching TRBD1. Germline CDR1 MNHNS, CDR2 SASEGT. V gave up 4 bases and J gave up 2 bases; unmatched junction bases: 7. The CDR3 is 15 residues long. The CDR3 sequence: CASSAGGQVAYEQYF. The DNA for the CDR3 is TGTGCCAGCAGTGCTGGGGGACAGGTGGCCTACGAGCAGTACTTC.

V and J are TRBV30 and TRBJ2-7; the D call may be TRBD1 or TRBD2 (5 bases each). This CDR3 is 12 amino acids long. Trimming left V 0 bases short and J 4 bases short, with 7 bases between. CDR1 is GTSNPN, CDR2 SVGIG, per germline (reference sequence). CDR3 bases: TGTGCCTGGAGTGTAGAGGGGTACGAGCAGTACTTC. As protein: CAWSVEGYEQYF.

CDR3 region: CASSRTGGGETQYF. The CDR3, as DNA: TGTGCCAGCAGTAGGACAGGGGGCGGAGAGACCCAGTACTTC. The rearrangement uses TRBV27 and TRBJ2-5; the match to TRBD1 covers 11 bases. The trim removed 5 bases at V and 4 bases at J, leaving 3 bases unmatched. Germline V lookup: CDR1 MNHEY, CDR2 SMNVEV (reference sequence). This CDR3 region has 14 residues.

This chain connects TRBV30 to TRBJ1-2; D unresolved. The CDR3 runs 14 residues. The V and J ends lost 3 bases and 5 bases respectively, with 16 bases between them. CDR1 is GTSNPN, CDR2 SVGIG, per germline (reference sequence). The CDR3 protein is CAWRAPADPYGYTF. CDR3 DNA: TGTGCCTGGAGGGCGCCCGCGGATCCTTATGGCTACACCTTC.

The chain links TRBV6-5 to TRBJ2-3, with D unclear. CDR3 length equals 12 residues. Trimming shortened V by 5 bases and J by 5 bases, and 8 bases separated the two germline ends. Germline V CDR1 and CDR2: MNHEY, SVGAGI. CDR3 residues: CASSPTQDTQYF. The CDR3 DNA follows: TGTGCCAGCAGTCCAACTCAAGATACGCAGTATTTT.

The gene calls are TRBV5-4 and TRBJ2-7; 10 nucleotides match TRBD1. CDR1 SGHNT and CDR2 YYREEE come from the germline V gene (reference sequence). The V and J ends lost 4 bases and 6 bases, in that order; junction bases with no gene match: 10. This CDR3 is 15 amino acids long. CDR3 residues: CASSLGGTGAGEQYF. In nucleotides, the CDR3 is TGTGCCAGCAGCCTGGGGGGGACAGGGGCGGGCGAGCAGTACTTC.

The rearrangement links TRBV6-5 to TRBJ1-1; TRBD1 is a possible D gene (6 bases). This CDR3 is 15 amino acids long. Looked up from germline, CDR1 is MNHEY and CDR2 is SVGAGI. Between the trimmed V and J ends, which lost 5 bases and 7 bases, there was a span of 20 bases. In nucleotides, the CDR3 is TGTGCCAGCAGTCCAGTCAAGGGGGTCTATTTTGAAGCTTTCTTT. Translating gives CASSPVKGVYFEAFF.